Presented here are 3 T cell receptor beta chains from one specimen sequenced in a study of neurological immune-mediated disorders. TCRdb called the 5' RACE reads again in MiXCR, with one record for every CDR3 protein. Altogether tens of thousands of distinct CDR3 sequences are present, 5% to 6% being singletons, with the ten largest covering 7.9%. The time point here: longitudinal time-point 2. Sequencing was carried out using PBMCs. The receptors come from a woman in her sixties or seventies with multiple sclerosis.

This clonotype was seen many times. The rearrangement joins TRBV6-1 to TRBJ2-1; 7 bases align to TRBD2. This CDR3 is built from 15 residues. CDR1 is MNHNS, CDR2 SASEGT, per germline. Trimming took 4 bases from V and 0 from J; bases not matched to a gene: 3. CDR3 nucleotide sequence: TGTGCCAGCAGTGCACCGGGGGGCTCCTACAATGAGCAGTTCTTC. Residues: CASSAPGGSYNEQFF.

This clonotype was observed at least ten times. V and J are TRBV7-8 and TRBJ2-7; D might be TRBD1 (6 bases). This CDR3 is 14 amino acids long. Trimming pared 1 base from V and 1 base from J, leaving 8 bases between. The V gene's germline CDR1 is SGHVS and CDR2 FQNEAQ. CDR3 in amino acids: CASSLVGQSYEQYF. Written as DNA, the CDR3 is TGTGCCAGCAGCTTAGTGGGACAATCCTACGAGCAGTACTTC.

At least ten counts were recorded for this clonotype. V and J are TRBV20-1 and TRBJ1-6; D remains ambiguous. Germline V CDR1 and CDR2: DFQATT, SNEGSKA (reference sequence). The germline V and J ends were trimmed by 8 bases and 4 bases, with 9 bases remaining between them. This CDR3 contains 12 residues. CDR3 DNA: TGCAGTACGGTCCAGTATAATTCACCCCTCCACTTT. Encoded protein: CSTVQYNSPLHF.